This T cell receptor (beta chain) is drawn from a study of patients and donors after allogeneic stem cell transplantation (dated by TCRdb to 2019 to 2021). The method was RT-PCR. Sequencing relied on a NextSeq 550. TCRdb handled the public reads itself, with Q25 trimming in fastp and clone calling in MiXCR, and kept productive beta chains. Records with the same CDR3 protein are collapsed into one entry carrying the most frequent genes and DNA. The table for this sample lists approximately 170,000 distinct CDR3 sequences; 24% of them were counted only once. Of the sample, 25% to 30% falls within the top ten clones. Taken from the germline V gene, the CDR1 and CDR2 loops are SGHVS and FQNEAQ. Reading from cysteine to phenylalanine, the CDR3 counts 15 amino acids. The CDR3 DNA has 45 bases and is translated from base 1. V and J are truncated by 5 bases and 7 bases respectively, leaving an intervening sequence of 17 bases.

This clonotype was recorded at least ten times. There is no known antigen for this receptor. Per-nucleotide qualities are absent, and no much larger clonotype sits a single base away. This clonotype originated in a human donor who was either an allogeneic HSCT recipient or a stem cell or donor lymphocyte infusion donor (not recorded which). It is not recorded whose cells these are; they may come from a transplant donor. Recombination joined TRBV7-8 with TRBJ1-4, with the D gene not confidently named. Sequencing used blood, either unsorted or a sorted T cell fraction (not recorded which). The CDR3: CASSAPREISEKLFF. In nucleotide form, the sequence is TGTGCCAGCAGCGCTCCTAGAGAAATATCTGAAAAACTGTTTTTT.